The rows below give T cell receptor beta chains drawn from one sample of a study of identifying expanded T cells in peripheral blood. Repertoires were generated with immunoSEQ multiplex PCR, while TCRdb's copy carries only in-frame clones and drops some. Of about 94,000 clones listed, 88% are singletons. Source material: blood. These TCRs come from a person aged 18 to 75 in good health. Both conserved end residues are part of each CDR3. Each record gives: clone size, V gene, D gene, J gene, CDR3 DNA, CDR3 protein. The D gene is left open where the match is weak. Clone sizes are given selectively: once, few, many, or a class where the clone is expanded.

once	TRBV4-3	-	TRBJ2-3	TGCGCCAGCAGCCCGGTAACCTCGGCTAATACGCAGTATTTT	CASSPVTSANTQYF
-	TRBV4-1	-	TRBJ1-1	TGCGCCAGCAGCCAAGATCCAGGAATGAACACTGAAGCTTTCTTT	CASSQDPGMNTEAFF
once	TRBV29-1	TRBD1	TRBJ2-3	TGCAGCTCGGGGACAGTTTTCGGGGGCACAGATACGCAGTATTTT	CSSGTVFGGTDTQYF
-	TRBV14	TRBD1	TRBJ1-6	TGTGCCAGCAGCCAAGATCAAGCCCACGTGGACAGGGCAATATCCCGGTTCAGGAATTCACCCCTCCACTTT	CASSQDQAHVDRAISRFRNSPLHF
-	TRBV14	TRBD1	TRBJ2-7	TGTGCCAGCAGCGGGACAGGTATCATGTCCGAGCAGTACTTC	CASSGTGIMSEQYF
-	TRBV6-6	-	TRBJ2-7	TGTGCCAGCAGTTACTCGAGCGAGTACGAGCAGTACTTC	CASSYSSEYEQYF
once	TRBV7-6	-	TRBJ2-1	TGTGCCAGCAGCCTAGGCGCTAGCGCTTACAATGAGCAGTTCTTC	CASSLGASAYNEQFF
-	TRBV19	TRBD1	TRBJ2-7	TGTGCCAGTAGTAGCGTACAGGGGGCGGGTTACGAGCAGTACTTC	CASSSVQGAGYEQYF
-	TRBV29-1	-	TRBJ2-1	TGCAGTTGTTCCCGGGGGCGGGACAATGAGCAGTTCTTC	CSCSRGRDNEQFF
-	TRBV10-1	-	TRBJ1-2	TGCGCCAGCAGTGAGAACCCCCGGGGCAGGGAGAAAAACTATGGCTACACCTTC	CASSENPRGREKNYGYTF
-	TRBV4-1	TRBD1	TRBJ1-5	TGCGCCAGCGGAACAGGGGGGAGCAATCAGCCCCAGCATTTT	CASGTGGSNQPQHF
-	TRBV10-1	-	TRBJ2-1	TGCGCCACGTTGACTAGGAGATTAAACTTTTACAATGAGCAGTTCTTC	CATLTRRLNFYNEQFF
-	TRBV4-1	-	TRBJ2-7	TGCGCCAGCAGCCAAGAGGGTAGCACAGCCTACGAGCAGTACTTC	CASSQEGSTAYEQYF
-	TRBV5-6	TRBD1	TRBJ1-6	TGTGCCAGCAGCCTCCCGACAGGGGGCAAAGTGAATTCACCCCTCCACTTT	CASSLPTGGKVNSPLHF
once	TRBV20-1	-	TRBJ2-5	TGCAGTGCGGGGCAAGAGACCCAGTACTTC	CSAGQETQYF
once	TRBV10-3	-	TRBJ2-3	TGTGCCATCAGTGAGTCGGGGGCGCCCACAGATACGCAGTATTTT	CAISESGAPTDTQYF
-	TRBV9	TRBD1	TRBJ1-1	TGTGCCAGCAGCCCTCAGACAGGGGGCTCTGAAGCTTTCTTT	CASSPQTGGSEAFF
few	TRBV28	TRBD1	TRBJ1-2	TGTGCCAGCCACGACAGGGGTAGAGACTATGGCTACACCTTC	CASHDRGRDYGYTF
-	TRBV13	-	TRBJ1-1	TGTGCCAGCAGGGGACCCGGGAACACTGAAGCTTTCTTT	CASRGPGNTEAFF
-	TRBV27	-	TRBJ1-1	TGTGCCAGCAGTTTATTGGGAGAAACTGAAGCTTTCTTT	CASSLLGETEAFF
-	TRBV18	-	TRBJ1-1	TGTGCCAGCTCACTTCTGTCGGGACGGGCCAGGGAAGCTTTCTTT	CASSLLSGRAREAFF
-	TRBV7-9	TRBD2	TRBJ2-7	TGTGCCAGCAGCTCATCCGGGACTAGCGGGAGCAGGCAGTACTTC	CASSSSGTSGSRQYF
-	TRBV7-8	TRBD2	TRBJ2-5	TGTGCCAGCAGCCCCGGGGGGAGGCGAGAGACCCAGTACTTC	CASSPGGRRETQYF
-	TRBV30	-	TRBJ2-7	TGTGCCTGGGGGTTTGCCAGCTCCTACGAGCAGTACTTC	CAWGFASSYEQYF
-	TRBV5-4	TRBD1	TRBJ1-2	TGTGCCAGCAGCTCGGGGACAGCAACCTATGGCTACACCTTC	CASSSGTATYGYTF
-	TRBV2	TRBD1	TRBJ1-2	TGTGCCAGCAGTGAAAGAGACAGGGGGGACTATGGCTACACCTTC	CASSERDRGDYGYTF
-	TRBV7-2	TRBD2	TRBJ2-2	TGTGCCAGCAGCTTCACTGGACTAGCGGGAATCGGGGAGCTGTTTTTT	CASSFTGLAGIGELFF
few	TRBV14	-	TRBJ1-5	TGTGCCAGCAGCCACAGGGGTAATCAGCCCCAGCATTTT	CASSHRGNQPQHF
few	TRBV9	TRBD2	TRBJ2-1	TGTGCCAGCAGCGTAAGTTCGGCGGGAGGCCCGTACAATGAGCAGTTCTTC	CASSVSSAGGPYNEQFF
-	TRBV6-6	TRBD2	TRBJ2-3	TGTGCCAGCAGTCGGACTAGCGGGACAGATACGCAGTATTTT	CASSRTSGTDTQYF
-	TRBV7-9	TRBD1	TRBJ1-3	TGTGCCAGCAGCACCGGGACAGGTGTCGGAAACACCATATATTTT	CASSTGTGVGNTIYF
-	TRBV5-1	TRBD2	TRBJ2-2	TGCGCCAGCAGCTTGGCCGGGTCTTGGCTAGCGGGGGAGGAGGAGCTGTTTTTT	CASSLAGSWLAGEEELFF
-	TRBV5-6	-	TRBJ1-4	TGTGCCAGCAGCTCGGGCCTGAGGGCGGGACATAGGAATGAAAAACTGTTTTTT	CASSSGLRAGHRNEKLFF
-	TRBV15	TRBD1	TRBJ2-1	TGTGCCACCAGCACCTCCGGGACAGGGAGTAAGCAGTTCTTC	CATSTSGTGSKQFF
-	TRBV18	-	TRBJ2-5	TGTGCCAGCTCCCCTACAGGTATCCAAGAGACCCAGTACTTC	CASSPTGIQETQYF
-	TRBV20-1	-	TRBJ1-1	TGCAGTGCTCGTCGGGACACTGAAGCTTTCTTT	CSARRDTEAFF
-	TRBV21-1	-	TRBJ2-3	TGTGCCAGCAGCAAAGAGCCCCGGGACCCCAATGCCCGCGGGCAGTATTTT	CASSKEPRDPNARGQYF
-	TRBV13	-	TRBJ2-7	TGTGCCAGCAGCTTAGGGACAGGCCGCTACGAGCAGTACTTC	CASSLGTGRYEQYF
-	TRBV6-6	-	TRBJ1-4	TGTGCCAGCAGTTACTTATCGCGAGATGAAAAACTGTTTTTT	CASSYLSRDEKLFF
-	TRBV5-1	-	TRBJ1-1	TGCGCCAGCAGCTTGGCAAACGGGAATGAAGCTTTCTTT	CASSLANGNEAFF
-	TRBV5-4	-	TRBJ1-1	TGTGCCAGCAGCTTAGCGGGGGTCCACACTGAAGCTTTCTTT	CASSLAGVHTEAFF